The rows below give T cell receptor beta chains drawn from one sample of a study of blood T cell repertoires in COVID-19. Profiled with immunoSEQ multiplex PCR; TCRdb holds only in-frame clones, not every one. This table holds 300,000 or so clones, around four fifths found once. The sequencing input was peripheral blood. All receptors derive from a woman aged 50 to 65 with active or convalescent COVID-19. Each CDR3 is given with its conserved first and last residue. The D gene is left open where the match is weak. Some rows have no size entry. The others give once, few or many, or a class for an expanded clone.

TRBJ2-5 - TRBD1 TRBV7-8 CASSSRQGRETQYF TGTGCCAGCAGCTCCAGACAGGGGAGGGAGACCCAGTACTTC
TRBJ1-3 few - TRBV6-5 CASSYRTGTYGNTIYF TGTGCCAGCAGTTATAGAACCGGGACTTATGGAAACACCATATATTTT
TRBJ1-2 - - TRBV10-3 CAISEARGSYGYTF TGTGCCATCAGTGAGGCCAGGGGAAGCTATGGCTACACCTTC
TRBJ2-1 - - TRBV10-1 CASSSPPANEQFF TGCGCCAGCAGTTCCCCTCCCGCGAATGAGCAGTTCTTC
TRBJ1-5 few - TRBV29-1 CSVGGGSGNQPQHF TGCAGCGTTGGGGGGGGCTCAGGCAATCAGCCCCAGCATTTT
TRBJ2-1 - - TRBV6-1 CASSGTSTGWSTEQFF TGTGCCAGCAGTGGGACATCAACAGGGTGGTCTACTGAGCAGTTCTTC
TRBJ2-1 - - TRBV15 CATSRDSSLYNEQFF TGTGCCACCAGCAGAGATTCTAGCTTGTACAATGAGCAGTTCTTC
TRBJ1-1 - - TRBV5-4 CASSQGGTPRPNTEAFF TGTGCCAGCAGCCAGGGTGGGACTCCAAGGCCGAACACTGAAGCTTTCTTT
TRBJ1-1 - - TRBV3-1/TRBV3-2 CASSPVRGEAFF TGTGCCAGCAGCCCCGTCCGAGGTGAAGCTTTCTTT
TRBJ2-3 - - TRBV2 CASSPYVAETPDTQYF TGTGCCAGCAGTCCATATGTAGCGGAAACGCCAGATACGCAGTATTTT
TRBJ1-1 - TRBD1 TRBV15 CATSRGQGASTEAFF TGTGCCACCAGCAGGGGACAGGGGGCAAGCACTGAAGCTTTCTTT
TRBJ1-3 - - TRBV18 CASHDESYSGNTIYF TGTGCCAGCCACGATGAGTCTTACTCTGGAAACACCATATATTTT
TRBJ2-1 - TRBD1 TRBV15 CATSREGDSYNEQFF TGTGCCACCAGCAGAGAAGGGGACAGTTACAATGAGCAGTTCTTC
TRBJ2-3 - - TRBV6-1 CASSEVGQITTDTQYF TGTGCCAGCAGTGAAGTGGGGCAGATAACCACAGATACGCAGTATTTT
TRBJ1-2 - - TRBV7-9 CASSLGQPRYGYTF TGTGCCAGCAGCTTAGGACAGCCACGCTATGGCTACACCTTC
TRBJ1-1 - TRBD1 TRBV6-5 CACRQGLTEAFF TGTGCCTGCCGACAGGGGTTGACAGAAGCTTTCTTT
TRBJ1-5 - - TRBV2 CASSDAGFHQPQHF TGTGCCAGCAGTGACGCCGGGTTCCATCAGCCCCAGCATTTT
TRBJ1-2 few TRBD1 TRBV27 CASSLTGFYGYTF TGTGCCAGCAGTTTGACAGGGTTCTATGGCTACACCTTC
TRBJ1-2 - TRBD1 TRBV19 CASSTAWTGSYGYTF TGTGCCAGTAGTACAGCCTGGACAGGGAGCTATGGCTACACCTTC
TRBJ2-1 - TRBD2 TRBV19 CASSTLSGRAYNEQFF TGTGCCAGTAGTACCCTTAGCGGGAGAGCCTACAATGAGCAGTTCTTC
TRBJ1-1 - TRBD1 TRBV28 CASSRPQGQGNTEAFF TGTGCCAGCAGCCGACCACAGGGACAGGGGAACACTGAAGCTTTCTTT
TRBJ2-2 - - TRBV5-1 CASSLSSRARAGELFF TGCGCCAGCAGCTTGAGTAGCCGTGCAAGAGCCGGGGAGCTGTTTTTT
TRBJ1-2 - TRBD1 TRBV24-1 CATSDTGTGGGYTF TGTGCCACCAGTGATACCGGGACAGGGGGTGGCTACACCTTC
TRBJ1-2 - TRBD1 TRBV19 CASSLGQPYYGYTF TGTGCCAGTAGTTTGGGACAGCCTTACTATGGCTACACCTTC
TRBJ1-2 once TRBD1 TRBV4-2 CASSQARGIGTGDYGYTF TGTGCCAGCAGCCAAGCGAGGGGGATCGGGACAGGAGACTATGGCTACACCTTC
TRBJ2-1 - TRBD2 TRBV4-2 CASSQDLSGSREQFF TGTGCCAGCAGCCAAGATCTTAGCGGGAGCAGGGAGCAGTTCTTC
TRBJ2-5 once - TRBV5-5 CASSLEGGRETQYF TGTGCCAGCAGCTTGGAAGGGGGAAGAGAGACCCAGTACTTC
TRBJ1-6 - TRBD1 TRBV19 CASSPTTSTGGFSSPLHF TGTGCCAGTAGTCCTACTACCTCGACAGGGGGCTTTAGTTCACCCCTCCACTTT
TRBJ2-5 - - TRBV2 CASSADRRETQYF TGTGCCAGCAGCGCCGACAGGCGAGAGACCCAGTACTTC
TRBJ1-5 once - TRBV20-1 CSASRGEPQHF TGCAGTGCTAGTCGGGGAGAGCCCCAGCATTTT
TRBJ1-2 - - TRBV15 CATSRGGLGQGYTF TGTGCCACCAGCAGAGGTGGCCTTGGTCAGGGCTACACCTTC
TRBJ2-3 - - TRBV3-1/TRBV3-2 CASSQHADTQYF TGTGCCAGCAGCCAACATGCAGATACGCAGTATTTT
TRBJ2-7 - - TRBV28 CAVRDSPSEQYF TGTGCCGTTCGGGACTCTCCGTCGGAGCAGTACTTC
TRBJ2-1 - - TRBV28 CASSLGSSYNEQFF TGTGCCAGCAGTTTGGGGAGCTCCTACAATGAGCAGTTCTTC
TRBJ2-1 once TRBD2 TRBV10-2 CASSRGSGQYNEQFF TGCGCCAGCTCCCGGGGTAGCGGGCAGTACAATGAGCAGTTCTTC
TRBJ2-4 - - TRBV2 CASSEETVLQGKNIQYF TGTGCCAGCAGTGAAGAAACGGTATTACAGGGCAAAAACATTCAGTACTTC
TRBJ2-2 - TRBD1 TRBV5-1 CASTFTGGNTGELFF TGCGCCAGCACCTTTACAGGGGGGAACACCGGGGAGCTGTTTTTT
TRBJ2-3 - TRBD2 TRBV9 CASTPGGAYPTDTQYF TGTGCCAGCACCCCGGGGGGGGCTTATCCCACAGATACGCAGTATTTT
TRBJ2-3 - - TRBV5-1 CASSVQGEGGTDTQYF TGCGCCAGCAGTGTACAGGGTGAAGGTGGGACAGATACGCAGTATTTT
TRBJ1-1 once - TRBV28 CASIWGGLVNTEAFF TGTGCCAGCATCTGGGGGGGGCTGGTGAACACTGAAGCTTTCTTT